This T cell receptor beta chain appears in the sequencing data of a study of blood T cell repertoires in COVID-19. This clone was seen a single time. TCRdb's table, derived via immunoSEQ multiplex PCR, lists solely in-frame clones and lacks some. The sample lists about 240,000 clones; 80% to 90% were seen once. The TCR was taken from a woman in her seventies with acute or convalescent COVID-19. What was sequenced was peripheral blood.

CDR3 DNA sequence: TGTGCCTGGACTCGGACAGGGGCAGGCGGCTACACCTTC. Translated, it gives CAWTRTGAGGYTF. This chain links TRBV30 with TRBJ1-2; 9 nucleotides line up with TRBD1. J gave up 8 bases and V 4 bases, and 8 bases lay outside the gene matches. The CDR3 is made up of 13 amino acids. Per the germline V gene, CDR1 is GTSNPN and CDR2 is SVGIG (reference sequence).